The 25 T cell receptor beta chains listed next were all sequenced from one sample in a study of neoadjuvant anti-PD-1 for oral cavity cancer. Only in-frame clones appear in the TCRdb table, and some are missing; sequencing was by immunoSEQ multiplex PCR. This repertoire shows approximately 17,000 clones, around two thirds found once; its top ten account for around 3%. Source: PBMCs, taken before nivolumab (anti-PD-1) treatment. The receptor set was obtained from a person aged 35-79 years with oral cavity squamous cell carcinoma.

The J gene is TRBJ1-5, the V gene TRBV19; a possible D gene is TRBD1 (5 bases). Germline V gene sequence: CDR1 LNHDA, CDR2 SQIVND (reference sequence). V was cut by 7 bases and J by 6 bases, with 25 bases left in between. The CDR3 totals 17 residues. In DNA form, the CDR3 reads TGTGCCAGTACCCTATCCGGGCCAAAAGGGGTTAGTCAGCCCCAGCATTTT. This gives the protein CASTLSGPKGVSQPQHF.

This chain joins TRBV4-1 and TRBJ1-3; D gene ambiguous. Trimming took 1 base from V and 4 from J, leaving 8 bases between them. CDR3 length: 14 residues. Germline V gene sequence: CDR1 MGHRA, CDR2 YSYEKL. The CDR3 region has the DNA TGCGCCAGCAGCCAAGCTGAACTAGGAAACACCATATATTTT. Encoded protein: CASSQAELGNTIYF.

The J gene is TRBJ1-1, the V gene TRBV29-1; TRBD1 agrees at 8 bases. Germline CDR1 reads SQVTM; CDR2 reads ANQGSEA. The CDR3 is made up of 12 amino acids. After removal of 2 bases from V and 6 bases from J, the junction contained 2 bases not matched to a gene. In DNA, the CDR3 is TGCAGCGTTGAAACAGGGGGGGCTGAAGCTTTCTTT. It yields the protein CSVETGGAEAFF.

The rearrangement joins TRBV27 to TRBJ2-7, with no clear D. The CDR3 runs 16 residues. V was cut by 5 bases and J by 4 bases, with 21 bases left in between. From germline, CDR1 is MNHEY and CDR2 SMNVEV (reference sequence). CDR3 region: CASSPAVTTPLYEQYF. Written as DNA, the CDR3 is TGTGCCAGCAGTCCCGCAGTGACGACGCCCCTTTACGAGCAGTACTTC.

The chain joins TRBV5-1 to TRBJ2-1; no clear D. The CDR3 is made up of 14 amino acids. Looked up from germline, CDR1 is SGHRS and CDR2 is YFSETQ. V lost 1 base and J 4 bases, leaving 9 bases between the germline ends. The CDR3 DNA reads as TGCGCCAGCAGCTTGAATCCGGCATACAATGAGCAGTTCTTC. It encodes CASSLNPAYNEQFF.

The V gene is TRBV10-3, the J gene TRBJ2-1; 10 bases align to TRBD2. The germline V gene has CDR1 ENHRY and CDR2 SYGVKD. With V trimmed by 4 bases and J by 4 bases, 4 bases remained unmatched. The CDR3 is made up of 15 amino acids. CDR3 in amino acids: CAISGEAGGYNEQFF. Here the CDR3 DNA reads TGTGCCATCAGTGGCGAAGCGGGAGGGTACAATGAGCAGTTCTTC.

V usage is TRBV9 and J usage is TRBJ2-3; 11 bases line up with TRBD2. The CDR3 sequence is 14 residues long. V gave up 2 bases and J gave up 5 bases; unmatched junction bases: 1. CDR1 is SGDLS and CDR2 is YYNGEE in the germline V gene. CDR3 loop: CASSVGLAVDTQYF. CDR3 nucleotides: TGTGCCAGCAGCGTGGGACTAGCGGTAGATACGCAGTATTTT.

The chain couples TRBV6-1 to TRBJ1-3; D not certain. Germline CDR1 and CDR2: MNHNS and SASEGT. The ends were cut back, 3 bases at V and 7 bases at J, with 10 bases in the middle. This CDR3 has 13 amino acids. CDR3 residues: CASSDPVRNTIYF. The CDR3 DNA reads as TGTGCCAGCAGTGACCCCGTTAGGAACACCATATATTTT.

This clone showed up just once. The CDR3 DNA follows: TGTGCCAGCAGCTTAAGGCAGGGCTCTGGAAACACCATATATTTT. This encodes CASSLRQGSGNTIYF. The chain uses TRBV7-3 and TRBJ1-3; tentatively, D is TRBD1 (5 bases). CDR1 is SGHTA, CDR2 FQGTGA, per germline. V lost 1 base and J 0 bases, leaving 7 bases between the germline ends. The CDR3 totals 15 residues. Together with reference TRBV7-3 and TRBJ1-3, the CDR3 gives the full variable domain: GAGVSQTPSNKVTEKGKYVELRCDPISGHTALYWYRQSLGQGPEFLIYFQGTGAADDSGLPNDRFFAVRPEGSVSTLKIQRTERGDSAVYLCASSLRQGSGNTIYFGEGSWLTVV.

This chain connects TRBV19 to TRBJ2-5; D is possibly TRBD2 (6 bases). This CDR3 is 14 amino acids long. V shed 3 bases and J shed 2 bases, with 10 bases lying between them. Germline CDR1 LNHDA, CDR2 SQIVND (reference sequence). For the CDR3, the DNA is TGTGCCAGTAGTATGCAAGCGGGTCAAGAGACCCAGTACTTC. Amino acid sequence: CASSMQAGQETQYF.

The chain joins TRBV5-6 to TRBJ2-1; 11 bases fit TRBD2. The CDR3 extends over 17 amino acids. CDR1 and CDR2 from the germline V gene are SGHDT and YYEEEE. The V and J ends lost 4 bases and 9 bases, in that order; junction bases with no gene match: 15. CDR3 sequence (DNA): TGTGCCAGCAGCCCGCCCTTGGCTAGCGGGAGGCGAGGTGAGCAGTTCTTC. It codes for CASSPPLASGRRGEQFF.

This chain links TRBV7-8 with TRBJ1-2, with unresolved D. Looked up from germline, CDR1 is SGHVS and CDR2 is FQNEAQ. Trimming cost V 3 bases and J 3 bases, with 14 bases left between them. CDR3 length: 15 amino acids. The CDR3 here is CASSLVGVGHYGYTF. CDR3 bases: TGTGCCAGCAGCTTGGTTGGAGTGGGCCACTATGGCTACACCTTC.

Here the CDR3 reads CSVTSGRYTGELFF. The CDR3 region has the DNA TGCAGCGTTACTAGCGGGAGATACACCGGGGAGCTGTTTTTT. The chain combines TRBV29-1 with TRBJ2-2; 11 bases map to TRBD2. The CDR3 extends over 14 amino acids. The J segment lost 3 bases and the V segment lost 5 bases, leaving 2 bases of the junction unmatched. Germline CDR1 SQVTM, CDR2 ANQGSEA.

V usage is TRBV29-1 and J usage is TRBJ2-2, with 7 nucleotides matching TRBD1. V dropped 5 bases and J dropped 0; count of bases not matched to a gene: 6. Germline V lookup: CDR1 SQVTM, CDR2 ANQGSEA. The CDR3 totals 15 residues. The CDR3 spells CSVLRGNTNTGELFF. In DNA form, the CDR3 reads TGCAGCGTTCTCAGGGGGAATACGAACACCGGGGAGCTGTTTTTT.

J is TRBJ2-1 and V is TRBV11-2, with 10 bases that match TRBD2. This CDR3 spans 15 amino acids. The germline CDR1 and CDR2 sequences are SGHAT and FQNNGV. V lost 5 bases and J lost 15; bases outside the gene matches: 16. The CDR3 DNA is TGTGCCAGCAGCCAGGCCGGCGGGCTAGCGGGAGTGTCGTTCTTC. This gives the protein CASSQAGGLAGVSFF.

J is TRBJ1-1 and V is TRBV5-1; unclear D gene. The CDR3 length is 15 residues. Trimming cost V 4 bases and J 1 base, with 14 bases left between them. CDR1 is SGHRS and CDR2 is YFSETQ in the germline V gene. The CDR3 nucleotides read TGCGCCAGCAGCCCCGTTGTCAGTCGGAACACTGAAGCTTTCTTT. Its protein is CASSPVVSRNTEAFF.

V is TRBV29-1 and J is TRBJ2-7, with D possibly TRBD2 on 5 matching bases. This CDR3 has 11 residues. Trimming stripped 6 bases from V and 12 bases from J, with 18 bases between. Germline values: CDR1 SQVTM, CDR2 ANQGSEA. CDR3 nucleotides: TGCAGCGTGCACAGCGGAGACGGATGGTACTTC. This codes for CSVHSGDGWYF.

Here the CDR3 reads CASSLAPGQGAPNGYTF. The CDR3 DNA follows: TGCGCCAGCAGCTTGGCCCCGGGACAGGGGGCACCCAATGGCTACACCTTC. The chain has TRBV5-1 and TRBJ1-2; 12 bases are shared with TRBD1. The length of the CDR3 is 17 residues. Germline CDR1 reads SGHRS; CDR2 reads YFSETQ. V shed 0 bases, J shed 6 bases, and the junction held 9 bases outside the gene matches.

The chain employs TRBV28 and TRBJ1-4; D is ambiguous. CDR3 length: 12 residues. Germline CDR1 is MDHEN and CDR2 is SYDVKM. V was cut by 8 bases and J by 9 bases, with 13 bases left in between. CDR3 DNA sequence: TGTGCCAGCTCGTGGTCCGGACAAAAACTGTTTTTT. Amino acid sequence: CASSWSGQKLFF.

The rearrangement joins TRBV11-3 to TRBJ2-7; TRBD1 might be the D (5 bases). CDR1 and CDR2 from the germline V gene are SGHNT and YENEEA. The V end was cut by 4 bases, the J end by 2 bases, with 12 bases between. The length of the CDR3 is 14 residues. The CDR3 coding sequence is TGTGCCAGCAGCTCTTTACAGGCCCCCTACGAGCAGTACTTC. This gives the protein CASSSLQAPYEQYF.

The chain is built from TRBV14 and TRBJ2-7, with 9 bases matching TRBD2. Losses at the gene ends were 5 bases for V and 6 bases for J; bases not matched to a gene: 5. The CDR3 totals 13 residues. Germline V gene lookup returns CDR1 SGHDN and CDR2 FVKESK. For the CDR3, the DNA is TGTGCCAGCAGCTTAGCGGGAGTAGGCGAGCAGTACTTC. As protein: CASSLAGVGEQYF. Together with reference TRBV14 and TRBJ2-7, the CDR3 gives the full variable domain: EAGVTQFPSHSVIEKGQTVTLRCDPISGHDNLYWYRRVMGKEIKFLLHFVKESKQDESGMPNNRFLAERTGGTYSTLKVQPAELEDSGVYFCASSLAGVGEQYFGPGTRLTVT.

This clone turned up a few times. This sequence joins TRBV6-6 and TRBJ2-3, with 8 bases aligning to TRBD2. Losses at the gene ends were 5 bases for V and 4 bases for J; bases not matched to a gene: 5. The V gene's germline CDR1 is MNHNY and CDR2 SVGAGI (reference sequence). This CDR3 comprises 14 residues. The CDR3 is CASSGRGEPDTQYF. The CDR3 DNA reads as TGTGCCAGCAGTGGGCGGGGGGAGCCAGATACGCAGTATTTT.

This clone was seen a few times. The chain joins TRBV6-5 to TRBJ1-2; D is perhaps TRBD1 (6 bases). The V gene lost 5 bases and the J gene lost 0 bases, with 13 bases spanning the gap. The V gene's germline CDR1 is MNHEY and CDR2 SVGAGI. CDR3 length equals 15 residues. The CDR3 DNA is TGTGCCAGCAGTCAAGACAGGTTCACTAACTATGGCTACACCTTC. Protein: CASSQDRFTNYGYTF.

The chain carries TRBV9 and TRBJ1-2, with D possibly being TRBD1 (6 bases). Trimming pared 3 bases from V and 5 bases from J, leaving 11 bases between. The germline CDR1 and CDR2 sequences are SGDLS and YYNGEE. The CDR3 is 13 amino acids. The CDR3 nucleotides read TGTGCCAGCAGCGCACAGGGTTGGTATGGCTACACCTTC. Translated, it gives CASSAQGWYGYTF.

The V and J genes are TRBV6-1 and TRBJ1-5; a weak D match, TRBD1 (5 bases). Germline values: CDR1 MNHNS, CDR2 SASEGT. V was trimmed by 3 bases and J by 6 bases, leaving 12 bases between them. The CDR3 runs 14 residues. The CDR3 nucleotides read TGTGCCAGCAGTGACAAGGGGTGGGGTCAGCCCCAGCATTTT. It encodes CASSDKGWGQPQHF.